The entry below describes one TCR beta chain. The antigen is unknown. The sample belongs to a study of OX40 agonist ivuxolimab in advanced cancers. Study in general: The dose-escalation cohort had hepatocellular carcinoma, melanoma, renal cell or head and neck cancer. Enrollees could have had prior anti-PD-1, anti-PD-L1 or anti-CTLA-4 therapy, which 40% had received. General observations from the study: In CD8+ T cells, expanded clones were on average more numerous than in CD4+. With doses of 0.1 to 3.0 mg/kg, CD4+ and CD8+ blood T cells had undergone clonal expansion by week 6.

This table comes from immunoSEQ multiplex PCR, and its TCRdb copy is limited to in-frame clones, with some not included. The sample carries about 40,000 clones, approximately 90% recorded once. Looked up from germline, CDR1 is MDHEN and CDR2 is SYDVKM. With 7 bases removed from V and 9 bases from J, the gap between germline ends came to 10 bases. The CDR3 sequence is 11 residues long. This receptor was identified in an adult with an advanced solid tumor such as melanoma, head and neck, liver or kidney cancer. The sequenced sample was CD4+ or CD8+ T cells sorted from blood, obtained in a trial of the OX40 agonist ivuxolimab. The chain recombines TRBV28 with TRBJ1-5; D gene unclear. The CDR3 DNA reads as TGTGCCAGCACCCTAGAGGGGCCCCAGCATTTT. It is translated as CASTLEGPQHF. Full variable domain (remainder filled in from reference TRBV28 and TRBJ1-5): DVKVTQSSRYLVKRTGEKVFLECVQDMDHENMFWYRQDPGLGLRLIYFSYDVKMKEKGDIPEGYSVSREKKERFSLILESASTNQTSMYLCASTLEGPQHFGDGTRLSIL.